The 29 T cell receptor beta chains below come from one sample, sequenced in a study of cytotoxic CD8 clonotypes in ibrutinib-treated CLL. Assay used: immunoSEQ multiplex PCR; TCRdb lists only in-frame clones, some missing. The sample shows approximately 100,000 clones, roughly four fifths of them seen only once. The material was PBMCs, obtained after 24 months of ibrutinib treatment. The receptors stem from a human donor with chronic lymphocytic leukemia.

This chain links TRBV7-3 with TRBJ2-7; the match to TRBD1 covers 10 bases. J was trimmed by 7 bases and V by 5 bases; bases with no gene match: 8. CDR3 size: 14 residues. Germline assignment: CDR1 SGHTA and CDR2 FQGTGA. CDR3 sequence (DNA): TGTGCCAGCAGCGCATCCGGGACAGGGGATGAGCAGTACTTC. It translates to CASSASGTGDEQYF.

The chain couples TRBV5-1 to TRBJ2-7; the D gene is possibly TRBD1 (6 bases). The CDR3 is made up of 15 amino acids. Trimming pared 4 bases from V and 0 bases from J, leaving 14 bases between. Germline values: CDR1 SGHRS, CDR2 YFSETQ. The DNA for the CDR3 is TGCGCCAGCAGCCTTGACAGGACCTACTCCTACGAGCAGTACTTC. The encoded protein is CASSLDRTYSYEQYF. Filled out from reference TRBV5-1 and TRBJ2-7, the complete variable domain reads KAGVTQTPRYLIKTRGQQVTLSCSPISGHRSVSWYQQTPGQGLQFLFEYFSETQRNKGNFPGRFSGRQFSNSRSEMNVSTLELGDSALYLCASSLDRTYSYEQYFGPGTRLTVT.

This clone turned up a few times. The V call is TRBV7-2, the J call TRBJ2-2, with 8 bases fitting TRBD1. Per germline, CDR1 SGHTA and CDR2 FQGNSA. The CDR3 loop spans 16 amino acids. V lost 6 bases to trimming and J lost 3 bases; unmatched junction nucleotides: 9. CDR3 protein: CASSRTGFSDTGELFF. The CDR3 nucleotides read TGTGCCAGCAGTCGGACAGGGTTTTCGGACACCGGGGAGCTGTTTTTT. The full variable domain, with the rest looked up from reference TRBV7-2 and TRBJ2-2, is GAGVSQSPSNKVTEKGKDVELRCDPISGHTALYWYRQSLGQGLEFLIYFQGNSAPDKSGLPSDRFSAERTGGSVSTLTIQRTQQEDSAVYLCASSRTGFSDTGELFFGEGSRLTVL.

V gene TRBV9 combines with J gene TRBJ2-7, with 10 bases that match TRBD2. The CDR3 spans 14 residues. Germline values: CDR1 SGDLS, CDR2 YYNGEE. V shed 3 bases and J 5 bases; nucleotides not matched to a gene: 5. This CDR3 reads CASSASGSFHEQYF. CDR3 coding DNA: TGTGCCAGCAGCGCTAGCGGGAGCTTCCACGAGCAGTACTTC.

This clone was counted at least ten times. The chain uses TRBV19 and TRBJ1-2, with a weak D call TRBD1 (5 bases). The germline V gene encodes CDR1 LNHDA and CDR2 SQIVND (reference sequence). The CDR3 runs to 13 residues. The V end was cut by 3 bases, the J end by 4 bases, with 9 bases between. The CDR3 DNA sequence: TGTGCCAGTAGTATCGCAGGGAGCTATGGCTACACCTTC. Its protein product is CASSIAGSYGYTF. Variable domain in full (rest from reference TRBV19 and TRBJ1-2): DGGITQSPKYLFRKEGQNVTLSCEQNLNHDAMYWYRQDPGQGLRLIYYSQIVNDFQKGDIAEGYSVSREKKESFPLTVTSAQKNPTAFYLCASSIAGSYGYTFGSGTRLTVV.

The DNA of the CDR3 is TGTGCCAGCAGCTTAGGAGGGGAGGGCCTAGCCGGGGAGCTGTTTTTT. Translating it yields CASSLGGEGLAGELFF. This chain joins TRBV7-3 and TRBJ2-2, with 7 positions matching TRBD2. Germline-derived CDR1 and CDR2 are SGHTA and FQGTGA. Trimming cost V 2 bases and J 6 bases; bases outside gene matches: 9. This CDR3 spans 16 amino acids.

The CDR3 bases are TGCGCCAGCAGCCGGGGATTCCTAGCGGGGTCCTACGAGCAGTACTTC. Amino acid sequence: CASSRGFLAGSYEQYF. V is TRBV5-1 and J is TRBJ2-7; 9 bases agree with TRBD2. J was trimmed by 1 base and V by 4 bases; bases with no gene match: 9. The CDR3 covers 16 residues. From germline, CDR1 is SGHRS and CDR2 YFSETQ. The full variable domain, with the rest looked up from reference TRBV5-1 and TRBJ2-7, is KAGVTQTPRYLIKTRGQQVTLSCSPISGHRSVSWYQQTPGQGLQFLFEYFSETQRNKGNFPGRFSGRQFSNSRSEMNVSTLELGDSALYLCASSRGFLAGSYEQYFGPGTRLTVT.

The V gene is TRBV6-5, the J gene TRBJ2-7; 11 bases agree with TRBD2. The V and J ends lost 10 bases and 1 base, in that order; junction bases with no gene match: 6. Germline lookup yields CDR1 MNHEY and CDR2 SVGAGI. The CDR3 totals 14 residues. CDR3 region: CATGTSGLSYEQYF. The CDR3 coding sequence is TGTGCCACCGGGACTAGCGGTCTTTCCTACGAGCAGTACTTC.

The genes are TRBV7-9 and TRBJ2-7; 9 nucleotides agree with TRBD1. The trim removed 3 bases at V and 3 bases at J, leaving 6 bases unmatched. The V gene's germline CDR1 is SEHNR and CDR2 FQNEAQ (reference sequence). The CDR3 is made up of 15 amino acids. CDR3 amino acids: CASSFLGTGRYEQYF. CDR3 nucleotide sequence: TGTGCCAGCAGCTTTCTCGGGACAGGGCGCTACGAGCAGTACTTC.

V gene TRBV5-4 combines with J gene TRBJ1-2; the D is unclear. The CDR3 sequence is 16 residues long. In germline, CDR1 is SGHNT, CDR2 YYREEE (reference sequence). V was shortened by 1 base and J by 0 bases, with 13 bases between the two germline ends. The DNA for the CDR3 is TGTGCCAGCAGCTTGACTGTAGGCAGCACTAACTATGGCTACACCTTC. This sequence encodes CASSLTVGSTNYGYTF.

A note on this clone: The junction shows a germline mismatch at one end, possibly a read error. The genes are TRBV5-5 and TRBJ2-2; D unresolved. The CDR3 consists of 18 residues. The germline V gene encodes CDR1 SGHKS and CDR2 YYEKEE (reference sequence). This chain's CDR3 is CASSQEPPWGMNTGELFF. In DNA form, the CDR3 reads TGCGCCAGCAGCCAAGAACCACCTTGGGGTATGAACACCGGGGAGCTGTTTTTT.

The chain employs TRBV19 and TRBJ1-2; D unclear. The CDR3 is made up of 15 amino acids. V lost 1 base and J lost 2, with 11 bases in between. Germline V CDR1 and CDR2: LNHDA, SQIVND (reference sequence). Here the CDR3 reads CASSIASGGNYGYTF. In nucleotides, the CDR3 is TGTGCCAGTAGTATAGCATCAGGAGGGAACTATGGCTACACCTTC.

The chain has TRBV29-1 and TRBJ1-1, with D tentatively TRBD1 (5 bases). Trimming shortened V by 4 bases and J by 10 bases, and 25 bases separated the two germline ends. This CDR3 has 15 residues. The germline V gene encodes CDR1 SQVTM and CDR2 ANQGSEA. The CDR3 spells CSVVLGGAVRMAAFF. The CDR3 DNA sequence: TGCAGCGTTGTTTTGGGAGGGGCGGTACGGATGGCAGCTTTCTTT.

This clone has only a few counts. The chain is built from TRBV10-1 and TRBJ2-3; 9 bases align to TRBD2. V trimming: 0 bases; J trimming: 2 bases; junction bases outside the gene matches: 6. Germline CDR1 and CDR2: WNHNN and SYGVQD (reference sequence). The CDR3 has 17 residues. The CDR3: CASSESAVAGDTDTQYF. CDR3 DNA: TGCGCCAGCAGTGAGTCGGCGGTAGCGGGGGACACAGATACGCAGTATTTT.

The rearrangement links TRBV18 to TRBJ1-1, with 8 bases matching TRBD1. The length of the CDR3 is 14 residues. Per germline, CDR1 KGHSH and CDR2 LQKENI. Losses at the gene ends were 6 bases for V and 4 bases for J; bases not matched to a gene: 7. The CDR3 reads CASSWDRKSTEAFF. The CDR3 DNA reads TGTGCCAGCTCCTGGGACAGGAAATCCACTGAAGCTTTCTTT.

The chain employs TRBV21-1 and TRBJ1-2; the D segment call TRBD1 is taken from the table without a DNA check. TRBV21-1 represents a pseudogene. The CDR3 spans 15 residues. In nucleotides, the CDR3 is TGTGCCAGCAGAAAAAACGGGCAGGGTATTTGTGGCTACACCTTC. Translated: CASRKNGQGICGYTF.

This clone was recorded only once. CDR3 amino acids: CASSLVAGAETQYF. CDR3 sequence (DNA): TGCGCCAGCAGCTTGGTTGCGGGGGCTGAGACCCAGTACTTC. The chain recombines TRBV5-1 with TRBJ2-5; a weak D match, TRBD2 (7 bases). With 0 bases removed from V and 5 bases from J, the gap between germline ends came to 11 bases. CDR3 length: 14 amino acids. The germline gives CDR1 SGHRS, CDR2 YFSETQ.

The genes are TRBV28 and TRBJ1-4, with 7 bases aligning to TRBD1. CDR3 length equals 13 residues. The junction had 5 bases not matched to a gene; V was cut back by 8 bases and J by 5 bases. Germline-derived CDR1 and CDR2 are MDHEN and SYDVKM. In nucleotides, the CDR3 is TGTGCCAGCGGACAGGCTGACAATGAAAAACTGTTTTTT. Its translation: CASGQADNEKLFF.

The chain employs TRBV2 and TRBJ1-3; D is uncertain. The CDR3 runs 13 residues. The germline CDR1 and CDR2 sequences are SNHLY and FYNNEI. V lost 10 bases and J 4 bases, leaving 14 bases between the germline ends. The CDR3 spells CATMLGLGNTIYF. The CDR3 DNA reads TGTGCCACTATGCTCGGGTTAGGAAACACCATATATTTT.

This clone was observed a few times. The genes are TRBV19 and TRBJ1-5, with D perhaps TRBD1 (5 bases). V lost 5 bases and J 5 bases, leaving 22 bases between the germline ends. The CDR3 length is 17 residues. Germline CDR1 LNHDA, CDR2 SQIVND (reference sequence). DNA of the CDR3: TGTGCCAGTAGTTCGGGCATTACCAGGGATGGGTATCAGCCCCAGCATTTT. Protein product: CASSSGITRDGYQPQHF.

This clone was seen a handful of times. The genes are TRBV6-6 and TRBJ1-5; D is uncertain. The CDR3 covers 13 residues. The germline V gene has CDR1 MNHNY and CDR2 SVGAGI (reference sequence). V lost 6 bases and J 8 bases, leaving 14 bases between the germline ends. As DNA, the CDR3 is TGTGCCAGCAGGAGTCAGCTCAGTGAGCCCCAGCATTTT. Its protein is CASRSQLSEPQHF.

The J gene is TRBJ2-3, the V gene TRBV19, with D hard to call. Per germline, CDR1 LNHDA and CDR2 SQIVND (reference sequence). The CDR3 has 17 amino acids. V lost 3 bases, J lost 0 bases, and 16 bases lay in between. In DNA, the CDR3 is TGTGCCAGTAGTATTGGGTACGGTGGTTCTAGCACAGATACGCAGTATTTT. Encoded protein: CASSIGYGGSSTDTQYF. Together with reference TRBV19 and TRBJ2-3, the CDR3 gives the full variable domain: DGGITQSPKYLFRKEGQNVTLSCEQNLNHDAMYWYRQDPGQGLRLIYYSQIVNDFQKGDIAEGYSVSREKKESFPLTVTSAQKNPTAFYLCASSIGYGGSSTDTQYFGPGTRLTVL.

Of note for this clone: A read error may be the cause here, since a much bigger clone is one base away. Other DNA sequences in the sample encode the same CDR3. The chain links TRBV29-1 to TRBJ1-1; the D is unclear. Trimming took off 5 bases at V and 5 bases at J, with 15 bases between the two ends. Germline V gene data show CDR1 as SQVTM and CDR2 as ANQGSEA. The CDR3 extends over 13 amino acids. CDR3 sequence: CSVRKGINTEAFF. The CDR3 DNA reads as TGCAGCGTTAGGAAAGGGATCAATACTGAAGCTTTCTTT.

The chain uses TRBV11-3 and TRBJ1-2; 10 bases agree with TRBD1. V was clipped by 4 bases and J by 3 bases; unmatched bases: 2. There are 14 residues in the CDR3. Germline-derived CDR1 and CDR2 are SGHNT and YENEEA. The DNA of the CDR3 is TGTGCCAGCAGCTGGGACAGGGGCTACTATGGCTACACCTTC. This codes for CASSWDRGYYGYTF.

The J gene is TRBJ1-5, the V gene TRBV18, with D unresolved. The germline V gene encodes CDR1 KGHSH and CDR2 LQKENI. CDR3 length equals 17 residues. V was clipped by 2 bases and J by 2 bases, with 16 bases between them. The CDR3 sequence: CASSPEVTIGGNQPQHF. DNA for the CDR3: TGTGCCAGCTCACCAGAGGTAACGATCGGGGGCAATCAGCCCCAGCATTTT.

The V call is TRBV7-9, the J call TRBJ1-1; D unresolved. The ends were cut back, 8 bases at V and 4 bases at J, with 17 bases in the middle. Germline assignment: CDR1 SEHNR and CDR2 FQNEAQ (reference sequence). The CDR3 contains 14 residues. This CDR3 reads CASSPGGWSTEAFF. CDR3 nucleotides: TGTGCCAGCTCACCTGGAGGGTGGTCCACTGAAGCTTTCTTT.

This chain uses TRBV5-6 with TRBJ1-1; possible D gene TRBD1, 6 bases. The CDR3 is made up of 14 amino acids. Trimming shortened V by 3 bases and J by 0 bases, and 9 bases separated the two germline ends. Germline CDR1 SGHDT, CDR2 YYEEEE. CDR3 bases: TGTGCCAGCAGCTGGGGACAATTGAACACTGAAGCTTTCTTT. Translated, it gives CASSWGQLNTEAFF.

The chain recombines TRBV10-1 with TRBJ2-2; D may be TRBD1 (5 bases). Deletions cut 11 bases from V and 4 bases from J, with 23 bases between. The length of the CDR3 is 16 residues. The germline V gene has CDR1 WNHNN and CDR2 SYGVQD (reference sequence). This CDR3 reads CAEAKGQGRSTGELFF. CDR3 coding DNA: TGCGCCGAAGCGAAGGGGCAAGGTCGGTCCACCGGGGAGCTGTTTTTT.

This clone was observed a handful of times. The rearrangement uses TRBV15 and TRBJ1-2, with D tentatively TRBD1 (6 bases). Trimming left V 5 bases short and J 8 bases short, with 15 bases between. The CDR3 consists of 13 residues. Looked up from germline, CDR1 is LNHNV and CDR2 is YYDKDF (reference sequence). The CDR3 spells CATSYAGASGYTF. For the CDR3, the DNA is TGTGCCACCAGCTACGCAGGGGCATCGGGCTACACCTTC.